This T cell receptor (beta chain) was retrieved from a study of CD8 T cells in Susac syndrome. This clonotype appeared a single time. CDR1 SNHLY and CDR2 FYNNEI come from the germline V gene. V shed 9 bases and J shed 1 base, with 15 bases lying between them. This CDR3 spans 14 amino acids. A quantity of roughly 0.5 to 1 ug RNA underwent reverse transcription using random hexamers. In TCRdb, the immunoSEQ multiplex PCR reads were re-called with MiXCR into one record per CDR3 protein. This sample has 150,000 or so distinct CDR3 sequences; 92% occur once, and the top ten carry roughly 0.08%. TEMRA cells were FACS-enriched, unlike CD8+ and CD4+ T cells, which were negatively isolated.

Sequencing was done on a sample of CD4+ T cells from PBMCs. The chain is built from TRBV2 and TRBJ1-1; D is unresolved. The origin of this receptor is a human donor in good health. The CDR3 sequence is CASRKVGWNTEAFF. The CDR3 nucleotides read TGTGCCAGTCGGAAAGTTGGGTGGAACACTGAAGCTTTCTTT.